Here is one T cell receptor (beta chain) with its context. What it recognizes is unknown. This record belongs to a study of shared clonotypes between healthy human individuals. General study points: Sequencing of the sorted subsets was shown by rarefaction to be incomplete despite large depth.

Sequencing was performed with immunoSEQ multiplex PCR; in TCRdb, only in-frame clones are kept and a portion is missing. Counted here are about 340,000 clones, more than 60% occurring once; the ten biggest clones make up more than 9%. CDR1 is WNHNN, CDR2 SYGVQD, per germline (reference sequence). The CDR3 totals 15 residues. The V and J ends lost 4 bases and 6 bases, in that order; junction bases with no gene match: 5. V gene TRBV10-1 combines with J gene TRBJ2-2, with 10 bases identical to TRBD2. The sequenced material came from memory CD4+ T cells sorted from blood. Documented subset: CD45RA-negative fraction. The source of this sequence is a man between 25 and 39 years old in good health. The CDR3 reads CASSVLAGEPGELFF. CDR3 coding DNA: TGCGCCAGCAGTGTTCTAGCGGGAGAACCCGGGGAGCTGTTTTTT.